The 22 T cell receptor beta chains below all came from one sample that was sequenced in a study of blood T cell repertoires in COVID-19. Produced via immunoSEQ multiplex PCR; TCRdb's table is partial and in-frame only. This sample has tens of thousands of clones; 80% to 90% occur once, and the top ten carry about 15%. Sample: peripheral blood. The receptors were sampled from a human donor in a cohort sampled during active COVID-19. The donor label of this sample is uncertain.

This chain uses TRBV6-5 with TRBJ1-2, with TRBD1 identical over 9 bases. The CDR3 is made up of 13 amino acids. The V gene's germline CDR1 is MNHEY and CDR2 SVGAGI. V lost 6 bases and J lost 3; bases outside the gene matches: 2. The CDR3 region is CASRRTGDYGYTF. CDR3 nucleotide sequence: TGTGCCAGCAGGCGGACAGGGGACTATGGCTACACCTTC.

The J gene is TRBJ1-4, the V gene TRBV3-1 (or the pseudogene TRBV3-2); no firm D call. The CDR3 is made up of 13 amino acids. The germline V gene has CDR1 LGHDT and CDR2 YNNKEL (reference sequence). Trimming took 8 bases from V and 5 from J, leaving 12 bases between them. The CDR3 sequence: CASADTTNEKLFF. CDR3 nucleotide sequence: TGTGCCAGCGCAGACACCACGAATGAAAAACTGTTTTTT.

The chain is built from TRBV19 and TRBJ2-7; 10 bases align to TRBD1. The CDR3 has 14 residues. Germline V gene sequence: CDR1 LNHDA, CDR2 SQIVND (reference sequence). The V gene end was trimmed by 5 bases and the J gene end by 5 bases; junction bases not matched to a gene: 6. The DNA of the CDR3 is TGTGCCAGTAGTCTCCGGGACAGGGGCAACGAGCAGTACTTC. Translated: CASSLRDRGNEQYF.

The V and J genes are TRBV7-8 and TRBJ1-2; 11 positions match TRBD1. The V gene's germline CDR1 is SGHVS and CDR2 FQNEAQ. The CDR3 is 14 residues long. V shed 5 bases and J 7 bases; nucleotides not matched to a gene: 6. The CDR3 loop is CASSLGDRGFGYTF. Written as DNA, the CDR3 is TGTGCCAGCAGCCTTGGGGACAGGGGGTTTGGCTACACCTTC.

V and J are TRBV7-2 and TRBJ1-6, with 7 bases that match TRBD1. With V trimmed by 6 bases and J by 4 bases, 3 bases remained unmatched. The CDR3 spans 14 residues. The germline CDR1 and CDR2 sequences are SGHTA and FQGNSA. The CDR3, as DNA: TGTGCCAGCAGAGACAGGGTTTATAATTCACCCCTCCACTTT. Translation: CASRDRVYNSPLHF.

V is TRBV6-2 or TRBV6-3 and J is TRBJ1-4, with D tentatively TRBD1 (6 bases). This CDR3 comprises 14 residues. Germline V gene data show CDR1 as MNHEY and CDR2 as SVGEGT. Trimming left V 6 bases short and J 7 bases short, with 15 bases between. CDR3: CASSWDPDSEKLFF. The CDR3 region has the DNA TGTGCCAGCAGCTGGGACCCGGACAGTGAAAAACTGTTTTTT.

This chain's CDR3 is CACYTRVQETQYF. The CDR3 DNA follows: TGTGCGTGTTACACCCGGGTACAAGAGACCCAGTACTTC. The chain links TRBV5-4 to TRBJ2-5; D gene ambiguous. The germline CDR1 and CDR2 sequences are SGHNT and YYREEE (reference sequence). The CDR3 runs to 13 residues.

The CDR3, as DNA: TGTGCCACCAGTGATCCGCATGTAGGACCCCCTAGCGAGACCCAGTACTTC. Amino acid sequence: CATSDPHVGPPSETQYF. This chain joins TRBV24-1 and TRBJ2-5; tentatively, D is TRBD2 (5 bases). Between the trimmed V and J ends, which lost 3 bases and 5 bases, there was a span of 21 bases. Looked up from germline, CDR1 is KGHDR and CDR2 is SFDVKD. This CDR3 is 17 amino acids long.

The V call is TRBV7-3, the J call TRBJ1-1; D might be TRBD1 (6 bases). The CDR3 length is 15 residues. V was shortened by 3 bases and J by 0 bases, with 11 bases between the two germline ends. The V gene's germline CDR1 is SGHTA and CDR2 FQGTGA. CDR3 coding DNA: TGTGCCAGCAGCTTTTGGGGGCAAATGAACACTGAAGCTTTCTTT. Translation: CASSFWGQMNTEAFF.

The V and J genes are TRBV2 and TRBJ1-3; no clear D. This CDR3 region has 16 residues. With 2 bases removed from V and 0 bases from J, the gap between germline ends came to 11 bases. The V gene's germline CDR1 is SNHLY and CDR2 FYNNEI. The CDR3 region is CASSESRPSSGNTIYF. In DNA form, the CDR3 reads TGTGCCAGCAGTGAATCGCGGCCAAGCTCTGGAAACACCATATATTTT.

The gene calls are TRBV19 and TRBJ1-1; D possibly corresponds to TRBD1 (6 bases). Germline V gene data show CDR1 as LNHDA and CDR2 as SQIVND (reference sequence). CDR3 length: 16 amino acids. Trimming took off 3 bases at V and 1 base at J, with 15 bases between the two ends. CDR3 DNA: TGTGCCAGTAGTATTGGCCAGGGGAATTGGAACACTGAAGCTTTCTTT. It yields the protein CASSIGQGNWNTEAFF.

This clone was counted a single time. V is TRBV4-1 and J is TRBJ1-3, with D unclear. Per the germline V gene, CDR1 is MGHRA and CDR2 is YSYEKL. CDR3 length: 14 residues. V was trimmed by 1 base and J by 1 base, leaving 5 bases between them. This chain's CDR3 is CASSQAGSGNTIYF. The CDR3 DNA reads as TGCGCCAGCAGCCAAGCAGGTTCTGGAAACACCATATATTTT.

The chain recombines TRBV18 with TRBJ1-1; D possibly corresponds to TRBD1 (5 bases). The CDR3 sequence is 17 residues long. V dropped 0 bases and J dropped 1 base, with 15 bases sitting between them. Germline CDR1 reads KGHSH; CDR2 reads LQKENI. The CDR3 loop reads CASSPPGGAQGNTEAFF. The CDR3 DNA reads TGTGCCAGCTCACCACCGGGAGGGGCGCAAGGGAACACTGAAGCTTTCTTT.

The rearrangement links TRBV5-1 to TRBJ1-6; D ambiguous. Deletions cut 4 bases from V and 5 bases from J, with 10 bases between. The CDR3 contains 14 residues. Germline loops: CDR1 SGHRS, CDR2 YFSETQ. The CDR3 loop reads CASSPGLNNSPLHF. CDR3 coding DNA: TGCGCCAGCAGCCCAGGATTAAATAATTCACCCCTCCACTTT.

This clone was detected a few times. This rearrangement joins TRBV29-1 to TRBJ1-2, with a tentative D call TRBD1 (5 bases). Germline CDR1 is SQVTM and CDR2 is ANQGSEA. CDR3 size: 13 residues. With 2 bases removed from V and 0 bases from J, the gap between germline ends came to 7 bases. The CDR3 is CSVERQTNYGYTF. In DNA form, the CDR3 reads TGCAGCGTTGAAAGACAGACTAACTATGGCTACACCTTC.

This chain links TRBV6-5 with TRBJ2-3, with 8 nucleotides matching TRBD2. V was pared by 7 bases and J by 4 bases, with 7 bases of the junction left unmatched. This CDR3 comprises 14 residues. Germline-derived CDR1 and CDR2 are MNHEY and SVGAGI. CDR3 protein: CASKSGGPPDTQYF. In DNA, the CDR3 is TGTGCCAGCAAGTCGGGGGGGCCGCCAGATACGCAGTATTTT.

J is TRBJ1-1 and V is TRBV5-5; 8 nucleotides agree with TRBD1. Looked up from germline, CDR1 is SGHKS and CDR2 is YYEKEE (reference sequence). Unmatched junction bases numbered 8, after V lost 4 bases and J lost 0 bases. CDR3 length: 16 amino acids. The CDR3 sequence is CASSPRTGSMNTEAFF. The DNA for the CDR3 is TGTGCCAGCAGCCCCCGGACAGGGTCTATGAACACTGAAGCTTTCTTT.

The J gene is TRBJ2-3, the V gene TRBV2; TRBD2 matches at 9 bases. In germline, CDR1 is SNHLY, CDR2 FYNNEI. The CDR3 sequence is 15 residues long. The ends lost 5 bases at V and 1 base at J; junction bases unmatched: 4. The CDR3 is CASSSRTSGTDTQYF. The CDR3 DNA is TGTGCCAGCAGTTCCCGGACTAGCGGCACAGATACGCAGTATTTT.

J is TRBJ2-5 and V is TRBV9; 9 positions match TRBD1. The CDR3 is 16 amino acids. With 4 bases clipped from V and 0 bases from J, the junction kept 7 bases outside the gene matches. Germline V lookup: CDR1 SGDLS, CDR2 YYNGEE. In nucleotides, the CDR3 is TGTGCCAGCAGCTCCGGGGGGACAGGGCACCAAGAGACCCAGTACTTC. It encodes CASSSGGTGHQETQYF. The complete variable domain, with remaining parts taken from reference TRBV9 and TRBJ2-5, reads DSGVTQTPKHLITATGQRVTLRCSPRSGDLSVYWYQQSLDQGLQFLIQYYNGEERAKGNILERFSAQQFPDLHSELNLSSLELGDSALYFCASSSGGTGHQETQYFGPGTRLLVL.

The chain links TRBV6-2 or TRBV6-3 to TRBJ2-5; TRBD1 aligns across 7 bases. This CDR3 comprises 16 residues. Per the germline V gene, CDR1 is MNHEY and CDR2 is SVGEGT. V shed 4 bases and J 1 base; nucleotides not matched to a gene: 9. The CDR3 nucleotides read TGTGCCAGCAGTTCGAGGGGACAGAGGTCCCAAGAGACCCAGTACTTC. The encoded protein is CASSSRGQRSQETQYF.

J is TRBJ1-2 and V is TRBV12-5; D not certain. V gave up 2 bases and J gave up 4 bases, with 8 bases separating them. The length of the CDR3 is 13 residues. Germline CDR1 is LGHNT and CDR2 is FRNRAP. DNA of the CDR3: TGTGCTAGTGGTTTGTGGCAGGTCTATGGCTACACCTTC. Translated: CASGLWQVYGYTF.

The J gene is TRBJ2-3, the V gene TRBV4-1; TRBD2 might be the D (5 bases). The CDR3 consists of 15 residues. Germline CDR1 MGHRA, CDR2 YSYEKL. Trimming cost V 1 base and J 4 bases, with 12 bases left between them. This CDR3 is CASSQASFRSDTQYF. The CDR3 DNA reads as TGCGCCAGCAGCCAAGCTAGCTTTCGTTCAGATACGCAGTATTTT.